The rows below give T cell receptor beta chains drawn from one sample of a study of T-cell reconstitution after alpha-beta-depleted transplantation in children. TCRdb re-derived calls from the PCR reads in MiXCR, one entry per CDR3 protein. The sample has hundreds of thousands of distinct CDR3 sequences, under 20% seen once. The source was PBMCs, mostly from graft donor cells, collected 360 days after TCRalphabeta/CD19-depleted stem cell transplant. The receptors derive from a male patient aged 2 to 9 who had a stem cell transplant for acute lymphoblastic leukemia, so the T cells may come from the graft donor. The CDR3 runs from the conserved cysteine through the conserved F or W. The order of the fields is V gene, clone size, CDR3 protein. Size is stated for part of the rows, as once, few or many counts, or as a class when the clone is expanded.

TRBV6-2/TRBV6-3 - CASSYLPPGQSSGRAYNEQFF
TRBV5-1 few CASSVGQGEKLFF
TRBV6-1 few CASSEAGGRQKLFF
TRBV7-9 - CASTPTSGGVTDTQYF
TRBV3-1 many CASSQDGGLAGSEQFF
TRBV10-3 many CAISEDRVHEQYF
TRBV29-1 few CSVSGTSGRSEQFF
TRBV5-1 - CASGNQETQYF
TRBV29-1 - CSVGVNYGYTF
TRBV20-1 many CSAGTSGRRRETQYF
TRBV7-9 many CASSLTMNTEAFF
TRBV3-1 few CASSQGWGLAVYQETQYF
TRBV7-9 many CASSFNHRVNYEQYF
TRBV5-1 - CASTHNWADLEQFF
TRBV12-3/TRBV12-4 few CASSSDSRDPYGYTF
TRBV12-3/TRBV12-4 many CASSPGQGSNEKLFF